These 27 T cell receptor beta chains originate from one sample sequenced in a study of blood T cells in healthy people across ages. Combining a sample-barcoded 5' primer with a J-beta primer mix, a second PCR ran for about 6 to 12 cycles. TCRdb re-derived calls from the 5' RACE reads in MiXCR, one entry per CDR3 protein. The table records around 1.7 million distinct CDR3 sequences, about 30% of them present only once. Input material: blood. These receptors were collected from a woman aged 30 to 39 in good health.

The chain carries TRBV20-1 and TRBJ1-3, with 7 bases that match TRBD1. Per the germline V gene, CDR1 is DFQATT and CDR2 is SNEGSKA (reference sequence). There are 16 residues in the CDR3. The J segment lost 2 bases and the V segment lost 0 bases, leaving 7 bases of the junction unmatched. The CDR3 region has the DNA TGCAGTGCTAGAGATGACAGGGTAAACGCTGGAAACACCATATATTTT. Translation: CSARDDRVNAGNTIYF.

This clonotype was observed a handful of times. The V call is TRBV6-1, the J call TRBJ2-4; 8 positions match TRBD2. The CDR3 contains 19 residues. CDR1 is MNHNS and CDR2 is SASEGT in the germline V gene. Trimming at V came to 2 bases and at J to 3 bases, leaving 15 bases not matched to a gene. The CDR3 sequence is CASSERTAGGTIDKNIQYF. The CDR3, as DNA: TGTGCCAGCAGTGAAAGGACGGCGGGGGGAACAATTGACAAAAACATTCAGTACTTC.

This clonotype was seen repeatedly, ten times or more. Compared with germline, one end of the junction differs, possibly owing to a read error. V and J are TRBV4-1 and TRBJ2-7; D gene unclear. Germline loops: CDR1 MGHRA, CDR2 YSYEKL. This CDR3 comprises 13 residues. The CDR3 bases are TGCGCCAGCTGCCAAGATCGATCCTACGAGCAGTACTTC. Amino acids: CASCQDRSYEQYF.

This clonotype was detected ten times or more. The chain employs TRBV6-2 or TRBV6-3 and TRBJ2-7; 8 bases are shared with TRBD1. The CDR3 has 15 amino acids. Losses at the gene ends were 5 bases for V and 1 base for J; bases not matched to a gene: 7. Per the germline V gene, CDR1 is MNHEY and CDR2 is SVGEGT. In nucleotides, the CDR3 is TGTGCCAGCAGTGCCTGGGGACAGGATTCCTACGAGCAGTACTTC. Translated, it gives CASSAWGQDSYEQYF.

The rearrangement uses TRBV9 and TRBJ2-5; no reliable D call. This CDR3 comprises 14 residues. Trimming pared 5 bases from V and 2 bases from J, leaving 13 bases between. The germline CDR1 and CDR2 sequences are SGDLS and YYNGEE. The CDR3 DNA sequence: TGTGCCAGCAGTGAGAACAGCGTTCAAGAGACCCAGTACTTC. Protein sequence: CASSENSVQETQYF.

The rearrangement joins TRBV24-1 to TRBJ2-1; a possible D gene is TRBD1 (6 bases). Trimming took off 2 bases at V and 8 bases at J, with 12 bases between the two ends. The CDR3 loop spans 14 amino acids. Germline lookup yields CDR1 KGHDR and CDR2 SFDVKD. In DNA, the CDR3 is TGTGCCACCAGTGATTCCGCGGACAGCTATGAGCAGTTCTTC. Its translation: CATSDSADSYEQFF.

Ten or more counts support this clonotype. CDR3 bases: TGCAGCGTTTACTACAATGAGCAGTTCTTC. Protein sequence: CSVYYNEQFF. The chain carries TRBV29-1 and TRBJ2-1; no firm D call. CDR3 length equals 10 residues. Germline CDR1 reads SQVTM; CDR2 reads ANQGSEA. The germline V and J ends were trimmed by 5 bases and 3 bases, with 2 bases remaining between them.

The chain carries TRBV2 and TRBJ1-1; 8 nucleotides agree with TRBD1. The junction had 8 bases not matched to a gene; V was cut back by 7 bases and J by 4 bases. This CDR3 is 14 amino acids long. Germline CDR1 reads SNHLY; CDR2 reads FYNNEI. DNA of the CDR3: TGTGCCAGCATCGGAGACAGGGGTCCCACTGAAGCTTTCTTT. Its protein is CASIGDRGPTEAFF.

This clonotype was counted many times. The junction and the germline gene differ at one end; a read error may be behind it. This rearrangement joins TRBV5-1 to TRBJ2-7, with D perhaps matching TRBD1 (6 bases). There are 13 residues in the CDR3. Per the germline V gene, CDR1 is SGHRS and CDR2 is YFSETQ. CDR3 in DNA: TGTGCCAGCAGCTTAGGGCCCAGGGGCGAGCAGTACTTC. Translation: CASSLGPRGEQYF.

The chain has TRBV27 and TRBJ2-1, with TRBD1 identical over 9 bases. The DNA end is more similar to TRBJ2-7, so the J call may be wrong. The CDR3 covers 16 residues. In germline, CDR1 is MNHEY, CDR2 SMNVEV (reference sequence). CDR3 DNA sequence: TGTGCCAGCAGTTCAAACCGGGACAGGGTTTATAATGAGCAGTACTTC. Encoded protein: CASSSNRDRVYNEQYF.

Worth noting for this clonotype: Relative to the germline gene, one junction end is altered; a read error may explain this. The chain employs TRBV4-3 and TRBJ2-1; no clear D. The germline V gene has CDR1 LGHNA and CDR2 YSLEER. This CDR3 spans 15 amino acids. CDR3 DNA: TGCACCAGCAGCCCCATTTCGTCTGGCTACAATGAGCAGTTCTTC. It yields the protein CTSSPISSGYNEQFF.

J is TRBJ2-2 and V is TRBV5-5, with 8 bases fitting TRBD1. The V and J ends lost 6 bases and 7 bases, in that order; junction bases with no gene match: 8. CDR1 and CDR2 (germline): SGHKS, YYEKEE (reference sequence). CDR3 size: 14 residues. The CDR3 DNA reads as TGTGCCAGCATCCCGGGACAGGTCGACGGGGAGCTGTTTTTT. This codes for CASIPGQVDGELFF.

This clonotype was counted only a few times. This chain uses TRBV12-3 or TRBV12-4 with TRBJ1-4; D uncertain. The CDR3 runs 12 residues. The ends were cut back, 3 bases at V and 7 bases at J, with 6 bases in the middle. The CDR3 DNA is TGTGCCAGCAGTTTTATGGCTGAAAAACTGTTTTTT. Protein product: CASSFMAEKLFF.

This clonotype was seen repeatedly, ten times or more. The chain employs TRBV4-1 and TRBJ2-5; the D gene is possibly TRBD2 (5 bases). V lost 1 base to trimming and J lost 5 bases, with 8 bases between them. The CDR3 totals 13 residues. Germline CDR1 is MGHRA and CDR2 is YSYEKL. CDR3 region: CASSQARRETQYF. DNA for the CDR3: TGCGCCAGCAGCCAAGCGAGGAGGGAGACCCAGTACTTC.

The chain couples TRBV12-3 or TRBV12-4 to TRBJ2-7; D is perhaps TRBD1 or TRBD2 (5 bases each). V gave up 5 bases and J gave up 0 bases, with 14 bases separating them. This CDR3 has 15 amino acids. The CDR3 sequence: CASSRLRDRSYEQYF. The CDR3 DNA reads as TGTGCCAGCAGTAGATTACGGGACCGCTCCTACGAGCAGTACTTC.

As to this clonotype: A read error may be the cause here, since a much bigger clone is one base away. This chain joins TRBV6-2 or TRBV6-3 and TRBJ2-1; no clear D. CDR3 length equals 13 residues. Per the germline V gene, CDR1 is MNHEY and CDR2 is SVGEGT. V gave up 2 bases and J gave up 5 bases, with 7 bases separating them. Written as DNA, the CDR3 is TGTGCCAGCAGTTACCTGAGTCACAATGAGCAGTTCTTC. This gives the protein CASSYLSHNEQFF.

This clonotype was recorded a few times. The DNA for the CDR3 is TGCGCCAGCAGCCGATTGGGACAGGGGGCGAGCAATGAGCAGTTCTTC. Its translation: CASSRLGQGASNEQFF. V and J are TRBV5-1 and TRBJ2-1, with 12 nucleotides matching TRBD1. Germline CDR1 reads SGHRS; CDR2 reads YFSETQ. The CDR3 extends over 16 amino acids. The junction had 8 bases not matched to a gene; V was cut back by 4 bases and J by 6 bases.

The chain uses TRBV15 and TRBJ2-4; D gene uncertain. This CDR3 spans 14 amino acids. V was trimmed by 2 bases and J by 5 bases, leaving 10 bases between them. In germline, CDR1 is LNHNV, CDR2 YYDKDF (reference sequence). CDR3 in amino acids: CATSRSVSENIQYF. The CDR3 DNA reads TGTGCCACCAGCAGATCCGTATCCGAAAACATTCAGTACTTC.

As regards this clonotype: This clone may be a read error of a much larger clone one base away. The chain is built from TRBV29-1 and TRBJ2-5, with D hard to call. With 3 bases removed from V and 0 bases from J, the gap between germline ends came to 2 bases. Germline V gene lookup returns CDR1 SQVTM and CDR2 ANQGSEA. The CDR3 runs 11 residues. CDR3 region: CSVEYQETQYF. The CDR3 nucleotides are TGCAGCGTTGAGTACCAAGAGACCCAGTACTTC.

The rearrangement uses TRBV20-1 and TRBJ2-3, with D perhaps matching TRBD2 (6 bases). This CDR3 has 14 residues. The germline gives CDR1 DFQATT, CDR2 SNEGSKA (reference sequence). V lost 5 bases and J lost 1, with 13 bases in between. The CDR3 sequence is CSAWTGSGTDTQYF. In nucleotides, the CDR3 is TGCAGTGCTTGGACCGGGAGCGGCACAGATACGCAGTATTTT.

In its sample, this clonotype was seen many times. V usage is TRBV27 and J usage is TRBJ1-2, with 7 positions matching TRBD1. This CDR3 has 14 amino acids. Germline loops: CDR1 MNHEY, CDR2 SMNVEV (reference sequence). The V gene end was trimmed by 6 bases and the J gene end by 4 bases; junction bases not matched to a gene: 8. The CDR3 protein is CASRRTGSSYGYTF. The CDR3 region has the DNA TGTGCCAGCAGGCGGACAGGATCAAGCTATGGCTACACCTTC.

This clonotype was seen a handful of times. J is TRBJ2-7 and V is TRBV20-1, with a weak D call TRBD2 (6 bases). Trimming took 3 bases from V and 5 from J, leaving 14 bases between them. Germline loops: CDR1 DFQATT, CDR2 SNEGSKA (reference sequence). This CDR3 comprises 13 residues. This CDR3 reads CSASGGAGNEQYF. The CDR3 nucleotides are TGCAGTGCTAGTGGCGGGGCGGGAAACGAGCAGTACTTC.

CDR3 sequence reads: CASSPDTDYGYTF. The CDR3 DNA follows: TGCGCCAGCAGCCCGGACACAGACTATGGCTACACCTTC. This chain connects TRBV5-1 to TRBJ1-2, with a weak D call TRBD1 (5 bases). The germline V gene encodes CDR1 SGHRS and CDR2 YFSETQ. The CDR3 spans 13 residues. With 4 bases removed from V and 3 bases from J, the gap between germline ends came to 10 bases.

As for this clonotype: One end of the junction varies from germline; a read error may be responsible. The rearrangement links TRBV20-1 to TRBJ2-7; 8 bases map to TRBD1. CDR3 length: 14 residues. Germline-derived CDR1 and CDR2 are DFQATT and SNEGSKA (reference sequence). The CDR3 region has the DNA TGCAGTGCTAGTGCGACAGGGGCGGCCTACGAGCGGTACTTC. Its protein product is CSASATGAAYERYF.

This clonotype was seen repeatedly, ten times or more. The rearrangement links TRBV7-2 to TRBJ2-1; 9 bases are shared with TRBD2. Germline V gives CDR1 SGHTA, CDR2 FQGNSA. V was pared by 3 bases and J by 7 bases, with 10 bases of the junction left unmatched. The CDR3 contains 16 residues. Here the CDR3 reads CASSFAPGGRDNEQFF. CDR3 coding DNA: TGTGCCAGCAGCTTCGCCCCGGGCGGGAGGGATAATGAGCAGTTCTTC.

J is TRBJ1-2 and V is TRBV6-1; 8 positions match TRBD1. The CDR3 is 17 amino acids. The junction had 10 bases not matched to a gene; V was cut back by 3 bases and J by 1 base. Germline CDR1 MNHNS, CDR2 SASEGT. The CDR3 DNA follows: TGTGCCAGCAGTGACAGGACAGGGTCCTGGGTTAACTATGGCTACACCTTC. It specifies CASSDRTGSWVNYGYTF.

Regarding this clonotype: In this CDR3 the conserved last residue, phenylalanine or tryptophan, is missing, so a read error is likely. The V gene is TRBV12-3 or TRBV12-4, the J gene TRBJ1-5; D is undetermined. Trimming pared 6 bases from V and 4 bases from J, leaving 13 bases between. CDR3 length: 14 amino acids. CDR3 coding DNA: TGTGCCAGCAGCAAACAGAGGGCAAATCAGCCCCAGCATTGT. Its translation is CASSKQRANQPQHC.